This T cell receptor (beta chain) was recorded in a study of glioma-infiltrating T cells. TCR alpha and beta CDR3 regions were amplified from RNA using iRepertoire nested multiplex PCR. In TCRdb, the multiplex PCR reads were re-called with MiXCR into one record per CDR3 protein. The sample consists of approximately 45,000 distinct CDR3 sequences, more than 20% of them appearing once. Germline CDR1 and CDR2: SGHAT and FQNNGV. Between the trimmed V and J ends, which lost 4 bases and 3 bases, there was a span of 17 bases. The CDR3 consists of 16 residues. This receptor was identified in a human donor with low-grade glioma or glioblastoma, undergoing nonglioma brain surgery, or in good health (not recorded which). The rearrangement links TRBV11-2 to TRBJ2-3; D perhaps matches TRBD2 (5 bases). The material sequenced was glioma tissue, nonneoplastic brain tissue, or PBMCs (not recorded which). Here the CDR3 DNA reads TGTGCCAGCAGCTCTATACTGGGAGCAGCGACAGATACGCAGTATTTT. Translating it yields CASSSILGAATDTQYF.